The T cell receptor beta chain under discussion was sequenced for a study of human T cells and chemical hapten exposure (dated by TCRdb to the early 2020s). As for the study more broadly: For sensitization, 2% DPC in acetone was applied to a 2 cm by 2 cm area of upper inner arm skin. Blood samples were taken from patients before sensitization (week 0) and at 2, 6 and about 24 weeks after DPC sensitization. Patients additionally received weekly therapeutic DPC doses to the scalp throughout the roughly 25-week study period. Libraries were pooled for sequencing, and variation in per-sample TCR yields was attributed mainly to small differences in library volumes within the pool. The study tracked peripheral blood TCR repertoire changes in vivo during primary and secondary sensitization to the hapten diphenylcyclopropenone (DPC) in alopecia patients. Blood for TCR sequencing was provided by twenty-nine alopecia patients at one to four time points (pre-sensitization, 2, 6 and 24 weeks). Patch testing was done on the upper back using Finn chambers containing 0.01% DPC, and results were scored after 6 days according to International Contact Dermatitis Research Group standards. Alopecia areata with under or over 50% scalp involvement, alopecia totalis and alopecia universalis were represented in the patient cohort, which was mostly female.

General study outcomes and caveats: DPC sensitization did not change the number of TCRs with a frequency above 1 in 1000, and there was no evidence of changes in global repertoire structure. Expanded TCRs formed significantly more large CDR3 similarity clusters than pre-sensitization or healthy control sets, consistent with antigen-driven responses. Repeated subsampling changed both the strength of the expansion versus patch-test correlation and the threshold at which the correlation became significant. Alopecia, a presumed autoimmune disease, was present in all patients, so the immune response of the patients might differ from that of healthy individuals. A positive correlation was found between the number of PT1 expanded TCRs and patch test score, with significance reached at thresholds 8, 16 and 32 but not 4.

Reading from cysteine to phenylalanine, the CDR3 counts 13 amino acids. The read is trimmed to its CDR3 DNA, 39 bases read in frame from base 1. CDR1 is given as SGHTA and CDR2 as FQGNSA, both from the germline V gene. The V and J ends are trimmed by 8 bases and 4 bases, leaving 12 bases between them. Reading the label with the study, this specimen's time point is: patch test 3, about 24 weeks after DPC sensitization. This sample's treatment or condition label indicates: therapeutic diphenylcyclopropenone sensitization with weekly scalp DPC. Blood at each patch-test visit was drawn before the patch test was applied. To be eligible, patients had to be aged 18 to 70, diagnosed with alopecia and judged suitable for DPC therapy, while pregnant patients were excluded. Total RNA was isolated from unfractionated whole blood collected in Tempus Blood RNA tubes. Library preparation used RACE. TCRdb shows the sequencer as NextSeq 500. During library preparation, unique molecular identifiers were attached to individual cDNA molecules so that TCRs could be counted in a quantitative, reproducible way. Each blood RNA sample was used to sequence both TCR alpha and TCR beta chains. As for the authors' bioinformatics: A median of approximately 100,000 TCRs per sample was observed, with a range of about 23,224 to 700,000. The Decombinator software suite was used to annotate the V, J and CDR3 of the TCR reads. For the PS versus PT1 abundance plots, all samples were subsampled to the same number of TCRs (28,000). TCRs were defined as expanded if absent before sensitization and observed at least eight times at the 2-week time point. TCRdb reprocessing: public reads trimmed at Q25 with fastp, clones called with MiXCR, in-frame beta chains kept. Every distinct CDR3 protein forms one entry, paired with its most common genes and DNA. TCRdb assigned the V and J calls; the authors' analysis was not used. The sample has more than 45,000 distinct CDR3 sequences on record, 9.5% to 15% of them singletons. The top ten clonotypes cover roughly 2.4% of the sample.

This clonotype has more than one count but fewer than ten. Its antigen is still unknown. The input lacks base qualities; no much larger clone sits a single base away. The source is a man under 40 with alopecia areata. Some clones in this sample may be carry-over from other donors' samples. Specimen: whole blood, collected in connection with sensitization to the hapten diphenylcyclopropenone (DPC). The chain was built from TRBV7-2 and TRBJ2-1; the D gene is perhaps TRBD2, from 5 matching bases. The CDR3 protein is CASYRTGYNEQFF. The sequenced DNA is TGTGCCAGCTATCGGACTGGATACAATGAGCAGTTCTTC.